These 24 T cell receptor beta chains came from one sample sequenced in a study of T cells after yellow fever vaccination. MiXCR, run by TCRdb on the 5' RACE reads, gives a single entry per CDR3 protein. The sample lists approximately 150,000 distinct CDR3 sequences, about 8% occurring once. The sequencing used CD4+ T cells sorted from PBMCs, collected 5 days after the yellow fever booster vaccination. These receptors came from a man aged 25 to 40 who received the YFV17D yellow fever vaccine.

This clonotype has at least ten counts. The chain is built from TRBV5-5 and TRBJ1-1, with D maybe TRBD1 (6 bases). Trimming took off 4 bases at V and 11 bases at J, with 18 bases between the two ends. This CDR3 region has 13 residues. CDR1 is SGHKS and CDR2 is YYEKEE in the germline V gene (reference sequence). CDR3 DNA sequence: TGTGCCAGCAGCAATTCAGGGGCTGTACGGGCTTTCTTT. Translation: CASSNSGAVRAFF. Based on the CDR3 plus reference TRBV5-5 and TRBJ1-1, the full variable domain is DAGVTQSPTHLIKTRGQQVTLRCSPISGHKSVSWYQQVLGQGPQFIFQYYEKEERGRGNFPDRFSARQFPNYSSELNVNALLLGDSALYLCASSNSGAVRAFFGQGTRLTVV.

The table lists this clonotype with many counts. The chain carries TRBV28 and TRBJ2-7; 10 bases agree with TRBD2. V shed 4 bases, J shed 7 bases, and the junction held 7 bases outside the gene matches. The CDR3 is 14 residues long. Germline V gives CDR1 MDHEN, CDR2 SYDVKM. This CDR3 reads CASSYTSGTGEQYF. In DNA form, the CDR3 reads TGTGCCAGCAGTTATACTAGCGGGACAGGTGAGCAGTACTTC.

Many counts were recorded for this clonotype. J is TRBJ1-4 and V is TRBV5-6, with D perhaps matching TRBD1 (5 bases). Germline-derived CDR1 and CDR2 are SGHDT and YYEEEE. Deletions cut 0 bases from V and 8 bases from J, with 14 bases between. This CDR3 spans 15 amino acids. The DNA of the CDR3 is TGTGCCAGCAGCTTGGACAGCCTTTCAGGGGAAAAACTGTTTTTT. Amino acid sequence: CASSLDSLSGEKLFF.

This clonotype was picked up many times. This chain joins TRBV20-1 and TRBJ2-3, with D perhaps matching TRBD2 (5 bases). CDR3 length: 13 amino acids. V lost 6 bases and J lost 7, with 17 bases in between. The germline V gene has CDR1 DFQATT and CDR2 SNEGSKA (reference sequence). The CDR3 here is CSARTGVANTQYF. In nucleotides, the CDR3 is TGCAGTGCCAGAACCGGGGTCGCTAATACGCAGTATTTT.

To note about this clonotype: A much more abundant neighbour one base away suggests this may be a read error. This chain uses TRBV5-1 with TRBJ1-1; D is ambiguous. The CDR3 loop spans 13 amino acids. The germline CDR1 and CDR2 sequences are SGHRS and YFSETQ. Trimming removed 2 bases from V and 3 bases from J, with 8 bases in between. The chain's CDR3 is CASSFAPYTEAFF. The CDR3 region has the DNA TGCGCCAGCAGCTTCGCCCCGTACACTGAAGCTTTCTTT.

This clonotype has ten or more counts. The rearrangement links TRBV25-1 to TRBJ2-5; 7 bases are shared with TRBD1. V shed 9 bases and J 4 bases; nucleotides not matched to a gene: 8. Germline lookup yields CDR1 MGHDK and CDR2 SYGVNS. The CDR3 spans 13 residues. The CDR3 DNA sequence: TGTGCCAGTCAAACAGGGGCTTTAGAGACCCAGTACTTC. Protein sequence: CASQTGALETQYF. Together with reference TRBV25-1 and TRBJ2-5, the CDR3 gives the full variable domain: EADIYQTPRYLVIGTGKKITLECSQTMGHDKMYWYQQDPGMELHLIHYSYGVNSTEKGDLSSESTVSRIRTEHFPLTLESARPSHTSQYLCASQTGALETQYFGPGTRLLVL.

Many counts were recorded for this clonotype. The chain employs TRBV12-3 or TRBV12-4 and TRBJ2-1; D may be TRBD1 (6 bases). The CDR3 extends over 17 amino acids. Trimming removed 5 bases at V and 8 bases at J, with 25 bases between. In nucleotides, the CDR3 is TGTGCCAGCAGTACCACAAGAACAGGGTTAATTAACGATGAGCAGTTCTTC. Protein: CASSTTRTGLINDEQFF.

This clonotype came up many times. The rearrangement joins TRBV28 to TRBJ2-1; 9 bases line up with TRBD2. Looked up from germline, CDR1 is MDHEN and CDR2 is SYDVKM. V was clipped by 2 bases and J by 6 bases; unmatched bases: 8. This CDR3 has 16 residues. Here the CDR3 reads CASSLSGLAHPNEQFF. As DNA, the CDR3 is TGTGCCAGCAGTTTAAGTGGACTAGCGCACCCCAATGAGCAGTTCTTC.

This clonotype showed up many times. This rearrangement joins TRBV4-3 to TRBJ2-3; 8 nucleotides agree with TRBD2. V gave up 3 bases and J gave up 3 bases; unmatched junction bases: 8. Looked up from germline, CDR1 is LGHNA and CDR2 is YSLEER. The CDR3 runs 16 residues. Written as DNA, the CDR3 is TGCGCCAGCAGCCAGGGAGCGGGAGTTCTGACAGATACGCAGTATTTT. Its protein is CASSQGAGVLTDTQYF.

This clonotype was recorded at least ten times. The rearrangement uses TRBV2 and TRBJ1-4, with unresolved D. Trimming left V 10 bases short and J 7 bases short, with 16 bases between. Germline CDR1 reads SNHLY; CDR2 reads FYNNEI. This CDR3 contains 13 residues. The DNA of the CDR3 is TGTGCCACGTCAAACGGGTTCACTGAAAAACTGTTTTTT. It yields the protein CATSNGFTEKLFF.

In this sample, this clonotype turned up many times. The rearrangement links TRBV20-1 to TRBJ2-5, with 7 bases lining up with TRBD2. This CDR3 comprises 13 residues. J was trimmed by 7 bases and V by 3 bases; bases with no gene match: 8. Germline loops: CDR1 DFQATT, CDR2 SNEGSKA (reference sequence). The CDR3 region has the DNA TGCAGTGCTAGTCCCGGACTAGTAGGGACCCAGTACTTC. Its translation is CSASPGLVGTQYF.

A word on this clonotype: A read error may be the cause here, since a much bigger clone is one base away. V and J are TRBV14 and TRBJ2-1; 9 nucleotides line up with TRBD1. CDR1 and CDR2 (germline): SGHDN, FVKESK. CDR3 length: 17 residues. J gave up 5 bases and V 2 bases, and 10 bases lay outside the gene matches. This chain's CDR3 is CASSQKLDRGPDNEQFF. Written as DNA, the CDR3 is TGTGCCAGCAGCCAAAAGCTGGACAGGGGACCGGACAATGAGCAGTTCTTC.

The chain is built from TRBV5-4 and TRBJ1-1; the D is unclear. Trimming took 1 base from V and 1 from J, leaving 11 bases between them. CDR1 is SGHNT and CDR2 is YYREEE in the germline V gene (reference sequence). The CDR3 runs 15 residues. CDR3 region: CASSLLGLANTEAFF. The CDR3, as DNA: TGTGCCAGCAGCTTGCTGGGGTTGGCGAACACTGAAGCTTTCTTT.

This clonotype showed up just a few times. The gene calls are TRBV7-2 and TRBJ2-7, with D possibly being TRBD2 (5 bases). Germline lookup yields CDR1 SGHTA and CDR2 FQGNSA. The CDR3 contains 16 residues. V was clipped by 2 bases and J by 0 bases, with 14 bases between them. This chain's CDR3 is CASSLSPDSLSYEQYF. The DNA of the CDR3 is TGTGCCAGCAGCTTAAGCCCGGACTCCCTCTCCTACGAGCAGTACTTC.

This clonotype occurred many times. The chain recombines TRBV4-3 with TRBJ2-2, with D perhaps being TRBD1 or TRBD2 (6 bases each). The CDR3 runs to 18 residues. CDR1 is LGHNA, CDR2 YSLEER, per germline. Trimming took off 0 bases at V and 4 bases at J, with 18 bases between the two ends. The CDR3 DNA reads TGCGCCAGCAGCCAAGAAGGGCTAGCGCGAGGGGGCACCGGGGAGCTGTTTTTT. Its protein is CASSQEGLARGGTGELFF.

The chain employs TRBV20-1 and TRBJ2-3; 11 bases are shared with TRBD2. With 6 bases clipped from V and 5 bases from J, the junction kept 7 bases outside the gene matches. The CDR3 extends over 14 amino acids. CDR1 is DFQATT and CDR2 is SNEGSKA in the germline V gene (reference sequence). The CDR3 here is CSATLAGVIDTQYF. CDR3 nucleotide sequence: TGCAGTGCCACACTAGCGGGAGTGATAGATACGCAGTATTTT.

This clonotype was counted ten times or more. The V call is TRBV4-3, the J call TRBJ2-7; tentatively, D is TRBD1 (6 bases). CDR1 is LGHNA and CDR2 is YSLEER in the germline V gene. The V gene lost 3 bases and the J gene lost 11 bases, with 20 bases spanning the gap. The CDR3 is made up of 14 amino acids. The CDR3 spells CASSQSLTGKGEYF. The CDR3 nucleotides read TGCGCCAGCAGCCAGTCCTTAACAGGGAAAGGGGAGTACTTC.

This clonotype showed up many times. V usage is TRBV5-1 and J usage is TRBJ1-5; weak D call: TRBD1 (5 bases). This CDR3 contains 14 residues. The V gene lost 0 bases and the J gene lost 7 bases, with 11 bases spanning the gap. Germline CDR1 reads SGHRS; CDR2 reads YFSETQ. The CDR3 region is CASSLAAGEQPQHF. The CDR3, as DNA: TGCGCCAGCAGCTTGGCCGCGGGGGAACAGCCCCAGCATTTT. Full variable domain (remainder filled in from reference TRBV5-1 and TRBJ1-5): KAGVTQTPRYLIKTRGQQVTLSCSPISGHRSVSWYQQTPGQGLQFLFEYFSETQRNKGNFPGRFSGRQFSNSRSEMNVSTLELGDSALYLCASSLAAGEQPQHFGDGTRLSIL.

This clonotype was seen many times. V usage is TRBV6-5 and J usage is TRBJ2-7; 8 bases align to TRBD1. Germline CDR1 reads MNHEY; CDR2 reads SVGAGI. Trimming removed 6 bases from V and 5 bases from J; junction bases left unmatched: 12. There are 15 residues in the CDR3. CDR3 amino acids: CASSVPGQEGNEQYF. In nucleotides, the CDR3 is TGTGCCAGCAGCGTTCCGGGACAGGAAGGTAACGAGCAGTACTTC.

This clonotype was seen many times. This chain uses TRBV29-1 with TRBJ2-5; 7 bases map to TRBD2. The V and J ends lost 5 bases and 7 bases, in that order; junction bases with no gene match: 4. This CDR3 is built from 11 residues. Germline CDR1 reads SQVTM; CDR2 reads ANQGSEA. The CDR3 reads CSVSSGGTQYF. CDR3 coding DNA: TGCAGCGTTTCTAGCGGAGGGACCCAGTACTTC.

This clonotype was observed at least ten times. The V call is TRBV5-1, the J call TRBJ2-5, with no clear D. Deletions cut 0 bases from V and 4 bases from J, with 7 bases between. The CDR3 is 13 residues long. CDR1 SGHRS and CDR2 YFSETQ come from the germline V gene. The CDR3: CASSLAVGETQYF. The CDR3 DNA is TGCGCCAGCAGCTTGGCGGTGGGAGAGACCCAGTACTTC.

At least ten counts were recorded for this clonotype. The rearrangement links TRBV7-2 to TRBJ1-2, with D possibly TRBD1 on 6 matching bases. The CDR3 runs to 14 residues. Between the trimmed V and J ends, which lost 0 bases and 6 bases, there was a span of 11 bases. The V gene's germline CDR1 is SGHTA and CDR2 FQGNSA. This CDR3 is CASSLALAGDGYTF. CDR3 bases: TGTGCCAGCAGCTTAGCGCTGGCAGGGGATGGCTACACCTTC.

In its sample, this clonotype was seen many times. This chain links TRBV5-6 with TRBJ2-7, with D possibly matching TRBD2 (6 bases). V lost 4 bases to trimming and J lost 9 bases, with 11 bases between them. CDR1 SGHDT and CDR2 YYEEEE come from the germline V gene. The CDR3 has 11 residues. The CDR3 sequence: CASSQSSVQYF. The CDR3 bases are TGTGCCAGCAGCCAGTCTAGCGTGCAGTACTTC.

Ten or more counts support this clonotype. The J gene is TRBJ2-1, the V gene TRBV29-1, with D possibly TRBD2 on 5 matching bases. Germline CDR1 reads SQVTM; CDR2 reads ANQGSEA. V lost 5 bases to trimming and J lost 1 base, with 18 bases between them. The CDR3 has 16 amino acids. CDR3 in DNA: TGCAGCGTTACGTTGCGGGCCCCAAGTTCCTACAATGAGCAGTTCTTC. It encodes CSVTLRAPSSYNEQFF.